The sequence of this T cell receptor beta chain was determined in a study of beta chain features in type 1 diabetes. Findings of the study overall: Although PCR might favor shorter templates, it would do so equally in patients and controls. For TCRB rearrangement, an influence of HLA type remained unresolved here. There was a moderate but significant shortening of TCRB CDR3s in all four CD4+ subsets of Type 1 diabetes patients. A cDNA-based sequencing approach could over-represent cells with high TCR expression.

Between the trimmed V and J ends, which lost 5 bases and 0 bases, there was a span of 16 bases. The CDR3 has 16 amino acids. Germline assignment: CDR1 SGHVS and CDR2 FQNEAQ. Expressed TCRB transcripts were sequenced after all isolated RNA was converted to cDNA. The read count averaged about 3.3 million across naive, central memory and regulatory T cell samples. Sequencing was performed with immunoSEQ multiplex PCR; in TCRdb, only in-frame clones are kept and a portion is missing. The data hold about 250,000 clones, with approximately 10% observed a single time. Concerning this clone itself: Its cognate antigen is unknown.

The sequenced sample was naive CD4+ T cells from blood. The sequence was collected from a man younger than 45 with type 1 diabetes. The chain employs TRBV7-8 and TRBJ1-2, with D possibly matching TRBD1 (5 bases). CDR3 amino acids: CASSPARGRANYGYTF. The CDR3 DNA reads TGTGCCAGCAGCCCCGCTAGGGGCAGGGCTAACTATGGCTACACCTTC.